These 28 T cell receptor beta chains were sequenced from one sample in a study of OX40 agonist ivuxolimab in advanced cancers. Library preparation was by the immunoSEQ multiplex PCR assay. TCRdb mirrors the immuneACCESS table, restricted to in-frame sequences. Some clones are absent from its copies; in checked studies, under half trace to an unresolved V gene, and the reason for the others is unknown. For this sample there are roughly 58,000 clones; approximately 90% appear just once. Around 0.78% of the sample rests with the top ten. Here the sequenced sample was CD4+ or CD8+ T cells sorted from blood, taken in a trial of the OX40 agonist ivuxolimab. The source is an adult with an advanced solid tumor such as melanoma, head and neck, liver or kidney cancer.

The chain uses TRBV11-2 and TRBJ2-7, with TRBD2 matching 11 bases. The V gene end was trimmed by 6 bases and the J gene end by 4 bases; junction bases not matched to a gene: 8. Germline CDR1 is SGHAT and CDR2 is FQNNGV. The CDR3 consists of 15 residues. The CDR3 protein is CASRVTSGIGYEQYF. CDR3 DNA: TGTGCCAGCAGGGTGACTAGCGGGATAGGGTACGAGCAGTACTTC.

The gene calls are TRBV5-1 and TRBJ2-3; D is unclear. Germline CDR1 reads SGHRS; CDR2 reads YFSETQ. The CDR3 is 15 residues long. Trimming left V 0 bases short and J 1 base short, with 9 bases between. CDR3 nucleotides: TGCGCCAGCAGCTTGGGACAATCTGGCACAGATACGCAGTATTTT. Amino acids: CASSLGQSGTDTQYF.

This clone was recorded only once. V gene TRBV28 combines with J gene TRBJ1-5; the D is unclear. Germline CDR1 reads MDHEN; CDR2 reads SYDVKM. Trimming cost V 5 bases and J 5 bases, with 4 bases left between them. CDR3 length equals 11 residues. This CDR3 reads CASSSDQPQHF. The DNA of the CDR3 is TGTGCCAGCAGTAGTGATCAGCCCCAGCATTTT.

V usage is TRBV2 and J usage is TRBJ2-2; D is undetermined. V lost 3 bases and J 4 bases, leaving 12 bases between the germline ends. Looked up from germline, CDR1 is SNHLY and CDR2 is FYNNEI. This CDR3 is 15 amino acids long. CDR3 in amino acids: CASSEVGVGTGELFF. CDR3 coding DNA: TGTGCCAGCAGTGAGGTTGGGGTCGGCACCGGGGAGCTGTTTTTT. The variable domain in full, completed from reference TRBV2 and TRBJ2-2, reads EPEVTQTPSHQVTQMGQEVILRCVPISNHLYFYWYRQILGQKVEFLVSFYNNEISEKSEIFDDQFSVERPDGSNFTLKIRSTKLEDSAMYFCASSEVGVGTGELFFGEGSRLTVL.

The CDR3 loop reads CASSHTTNTEAFF. CDR3 in DNA: TGTGCCAGCAGCCACACCACGAACACTGAAGCTTTCTTT. The chain employs TRBV6-5 and TRBJ1-1; D gene ambiguous. The CDR3 consists of 13 residues. Germline CDR1 MNHEY, CDR2 SVGAGI. Trimming cost V 6 bases and J 1 base, with 9 bases left between them.

This chain links TRBV5-4 with TRBJ2-7, with 14 bases that match TRBD2. There are 14 residues in the CDR3. V shed 3 bases, J shed 6 bases, and the junction held 2 bases outside the gene matches. The V gene's germline CDR1 is SGHNT and CDR2 YYREEE (reference sequence). CDR3 coding DNA: TGTGCCAGCAGCTCGGGACTAGCGGGGGCCGAGCAGTACTTC. Translation: CASSSGLAGAEQYF.

This clone has just one count. The rearrangement uses TRBV29-1 and TRBJ1-4; D ambiguous. Looked up from germline, CDR1 is SQVTM and CDR2 is ANQGSEA. Trimming stripped 4 bases from V and 4 bases from J, with 10 bases between. The CDR3 runs 13 residues. CDR3 protein: CSVGLGFNEKLFF. Written as DNA, the CDR3 is TGCAGCGTTGGGTTGGGGTTTAATGAAAAACTGTTTTTT. The full variable domain, completed using reference TRBV29-1 and TRBJ1-4, is SAVISQKPSRDICQRGTSLTIQCQVDSQVTMMFWYRQQPGQSLTLIATANQGSEATYESGFVIDKFPISRPNLTFSTLTVSNMSPEDSSIYLCSVGLGFNEKLFFGSGTQLSVL.

The chain couples TRBV27 to TRBJ1-5; TRBD1 matches at 7 bases. Germline CDR1 reads MNHEY; CDR2 reads SMNVEV (reference sequence). This CDR3 has 14 amino acids. The trim removed 5 bases at V and 3 bases at J, leaving 4 bases unmatched. The CDR3 region is CASSPGQVNQPQHF. As DNA, the CDR3 is TGTGCCAGCAGTCCCGGACAGGTCAATCAGCCCCAGCATTTT.

The chain has TRBV5-1 and TRBJ1-4; possible D gene TRBD1, 5 bases. CDR3 length: 15 amino acids. V was trimmed by 1 base and J by 0 bases, leaving 7 bases between them. In germline, CDR1 is SGHRS, CDR2 YFSETQ. This CDR3 reads CASSLWGATNEKLFF. In DNA form, the CDR3 reads TGCGCCAGCAGCTTGTGGGGGGCAACTAATGAAAAACTGTTTTTT.

The V gene is TRBV19, the J gene TRBJ1-1; D perhaps matches TRBD1 (6 bases). The CDR3 has 12 amino acids. The germline V gene has CDR1 LNHDA and CDR2 SQIVND (reference sequence). V lost 5 bases to trimming and J lost 8 bases, with 12 bases between them. The CDR3 is CASSLVDREAFF. In nucleotides, the CDR3 is TGTGCCAGTAGTCTTGTGGACAGAGAAGCTTTCTTT.

As for this clone: A junction end diverges from the germline sequence, so it may reflect a read error. Other DNA sequences within the sample encode an identical CDR3. For the CDR3, the DNA is TGTGCCAGCGGACTACCGGGTCCCGGGGACTTC. Amino acids: CASGLPGPGDF. The chain links TRBV2 to TRBJ2-5; perhaps TRBD2 as D (6 bases). The CDR3 runs to 11 residues. CDR1 and CDR2 from the germline V gene are SNHLY and FYNNEI.

This chain joins TRBV9 and TRBJ2-3; possible D gene TRBD2, 7 bases. This CDR3 is built from 16 residues. Trimming pared 0 bases from V and 0 bases from J, leaving 11 bases between. The germline CDR1 and CDR2 sequences are SGDLS and YYNGEE. CDR3 residues: CASSVVGGGSTDTQYF. CDR3 nucleotides: TGTGCCAGCAGCGTAGTTGGGGGGGGCAGCACAGATACGCAGTATTTT.

The chain carries TRBV27 and TRBJ2-5, with 14 nucleotides matching TRBD2. This CDR3 comprises 15 residues. Germline CDR1 MNHEY, CDR2 SMNVEV (reference sequence). V lost 3 bases and J lost 3; bases outside the gene matches: 0. CDR3: CASSLGLAGEETQYF. The CDR3 region has the DNA TGTGCCAGCAGTTTGGGACTAGCGGGAGAAGAGACCCAGTACTTC.

The genes are TRBV6-4 and TRBJ1-1; perhaps TRBD1 as D (6 bases). Germline V gene data show CDR1 as MRHNA and CDR2 as SNTAGT. The length of the CDR3 is 13 residues. V was clipped by 6 bases and J by 2 bases, with 10 bases between them. The CDR3 spells CASSLDSNTEAFF. The CDR3 coding sequence is TGTGCCAGCAGCTTGGACAGCAACACTGAAGCTTTCTTT.

The chain employs TRBV28 and TRBJ2-5, with 10 positions matching TRBD2. Germline loops: CDR1 MDHEN, CDR2 SYDVKM. V shed 1 base, J shed 3 bases, and the junction held 5 bases outside the gene matches. The CDR3 length is 16 residues. CDR3 bases: TGTGCCAGCAGTTTATTCACTAGCGGGGAAAAAGAGACCCAGTACTTC. Translation gives CASSLFTSGEKETQYF. Looking up the rest from reference TRBV28 and TRBJ2-5 gives the full variable domain: DVKVTQSSRYLVKRTGEKVFLECVQDMDHENMFWYRQDPGLGLRLIYFSYDVKMKEKGDIPEGYSVSREKKERFSLILESASTNQTSMYLCASSLFTSGEKETQYFGPGTRLLVL.

The chain links TRBV19 to TRBJ2-2, with unresolved D. The CDR3 has 13 amino acids. The germline V gene has CDR1 LNHDA and CDR2 SQIVND (reference sequence). Trimming pared 3 bases from V and 5 bases from J, leaving 7 bases between. The CDR3 DNA reads as TGTGCCAGTAGTATGAGGTGGACCGGGGAGCTGTTTTTT. This gives the protein CASSMRWTGELFF.

The chain links TRBV5-1 to TRBJ2-1, with 9 bases lining up with TRBD2. V lost 0 bases to trimming and J lost 4 bases; unmatched junction nucleotides: 8. The CDR3 totals 17 residues. Germline CDR1 SGHRS, CDR2 YFSETQ. CDR3 in DNA: TGCGCCAGCAGCTTGGCGGGCGGGGGGGCCCTTTACAATGAGCAGTTCTTC. This translates into CASSLAGGGALYNEQFF.

The rearrangement joins TRBV7-9 to TRBJ2-5, with D possibly matching TRBD1 (6 bases). There are 15 residues in the CDR3. Trimming cost V 5 bases and J 4 bases, with 17 bases left between them. Germline assignment: CDR1 SEHNR and CDR2 FQNEAQ (reference sequence). The CDR3 reads CASSPGEWRAETQYF. DNA of the CDR3: TGTGCCAGCAGCCCAGGGGAATGGCGTGCAGAGACCCAGTACTTC.

The chain couples TRBV10-2 to TRBJ2-7; TRBD2 matches at 16 bases. This CDR3 has 16 residues. V was pared by 3 bases and J by 6 bases, with 5 bases of the junction left unmatched. Germline lookup yields CDR1 WSHSY and CDR2 SAAADI. The CDR3 loop reads CASSETGTSGRGEQYF. Here the CDR3 DNA reads TGCGCCAGCAGTGAAACCGGGACTAGCGGGAGGGGCGAGCAGTACTTC.

The chain carries TRBV5-8 and TRBJ2-5; D ambiguous. Germline V gene data show CDR1 as SGHTS and CDR2 as YDEGEE. V was clipped by 4 bases and J by 5 bases, with 15 bases between them. CDR3 length equals 14 residues. The CDR3 reads CASSPWTVMETQYF. CDR3 bases: TGTGCCAGCAGCCCATGGACGGTCATGGAGACCCAGTACTTC.

V gene TRBV19 combines with J gene TRBJ2-3; possible D gene TRBD1, 6 bases. Trimming removed 7 bases at V and 3 bases at J, with 14 bases between. This CDR3 comprises 14 residues. Germline lookup yields CDR1 LNHDA and CDR2 SQIVND (reference sequence). CDR3 sequence: CASTDWGQTDTQYF. The CDR3 DNA reads TGTGCCAGTACCGACTGGGGGCAGACAGATACGCAGTATTTT.

A single count supports this clone. CDR3 coding DNA: TGCGCCAGCAGCTTGGCCCCACGGTCAACCGGGGAGCTGTTTTTT. It is translated as CASSLAPRSTGELFF. The chain joins TRBV5-1 to TRBJ2-2; the D is unclear. The germline gives CDR1 SGHRS, CDR2 YFSETQ. This CDR3 has 15 residues. The V end lost 0 bases, the J end lost 5 bases, and 11 bases lay between the germline ends. The complete variable domain, with remaining parts taken from reference TRBV5-1 and TRBJ2-2, reads KAGVTQTPRYLIKTRGQQVTLSCSPISGHRSVSWYQQTPGQGLQFLFEYFSETQRNKGNFPGRFSGRQFSNSRSEMNVSTLELGDSALYLCASSLAPRSTGELFFGEGSRLTVL.

The chain couples TRBV6-6 to TRBJ1-1; D is unresolved. The CDR3 is made up of 14 amino acids. V gave up 4 bases and J gave up 1 base, with 10 bases separating them. Germline values: CDR1 MNHNY, CDR2 SVGAGI (reference sequence). The CDR3 is CASSSMGSNTEAFF. The CDR3 nucleotides read TGTGCCAGCAGTTCAATGGGGTCGAACACTGAAGCTTTCTTT.

CDR3 in DNA: TGTGCCAGCACCTTGACGACCGGGACTAGCGGGAGGGCACGGGAGCAGTTCTTC. Its protein is CASTLTTGTSGRAREQFF. The chain employs TRBV11-2 and TRBJ2-1, with TRBD2 matching over 16 bases. Germline V lookup: CDR1 SGHAT, CDR2 FQNNGV. The junction had 16 bases not matched to a gene; V was cut back by 7 bases and J by 10 bases. The CDR3 is 18 residues long.

The V gene is TRBV6-1, the J gene TRBJ1-5; 10 nucleotides agree with TRBD1. The germline gives CDR1 MNHNS, CDR2 SASEGT. The CDR3 runs 19 residues. J lost 2 bases, V lost 3 bases, and 13 bases had no gene match. This CDR3 reads CASSDPDRGDFLGNQPQHF. The CDR3 DNA reads TGTGCCAGCAGTGACCCGGACAGGGGGGATTTTCTTGGCAATCAGCCCCAGCATTTT.

The chain links TRBV19 to TRBJ1-3, with D possibly TRBD1 on 5 matching bases. This CDR3 has 15 amino acids. Germline V lookup: CDR1 LNHDA, CDR2 SQIVND (reference sequence). Trimming pared 5 bases from V and 0 bases from J, leaving 11 bases between. CDR3 coding DNA: TGTGCCAGTAGTCAAGACGGACACTCTGGAAACACCATATATTTT. Its protein product is CASSQDGHSGNTIYF. Full variable domain (remainder filled in from reference TRBV19 and TRBJ1-3): DGGITQSPKYLFRKEGQNVTLSCEQNLNHDAMYWYRQDPGQGLRLIYYSQIVNDFQKGDIAEGYSVSREKKESFPLTVTSAQKNPTAFYLCASSQDGHSGNTIYFGEGSWLTVV.

V gene TRBV18 combines with J gene TRBJ2-3; D tentatively fits TRBD1 or TRBD2 (5 bases each). Germline V gene data show CDR1 as KGHSH and CDR2 as LQKENI. Deletions cut 2 bases from V and 0 bases from J, with 6 bases between. The CDR3 totals 14 residues. The CDR3 is CASSPGGSTDTQYF. The CDR3 bases are TGTGCCAGCTCACCAGGGGGTAGCACAGATACGCAGTATTTT.

The chain employs TRBV7-3 and TRBJ2-5; 11 bases line up with TRBD1. The V gene's germline CDR1 is SGHTA and CDR2 FQGTGA. The CDR3 is made up of 14 amino acids. The J segment lost 4 bases and the V segment lost 5 bases, leaving 3 bases of the junction unmatched. CDR3 in DNA: TGTGCCAGCAGCCGTGGACAGGGGGCAGAGACCCAGTACTTC. Translating gives CASSRGQGAETQYF.